The 13 T cell receptor beta chains below all came from one sample that was sequenced in a study of tumor-infiltrating lymphocytes in primary liver carcinoma. Unsorted whole blood served as the source of blood RNA, and germline DNA was extracted as well. Researchers generated TCR beta cDNA from approximately 520 ng of total RNA, relying on a constant-region primer. Investigators got TCR beta libraries out of three nested multiplex PCR rounds, done with slightly modified ARM-PCR. Both of the initial two PCR rounds ran for nine to ten cycles and employed TRBV1-TRBV30 forward primers alongside a C-beta reverse primer. TCRdb processed the multiplex PCR reads anew with MiXCR; each CDR3 protein has one entry. Here the sample spans about 310,000 distinct CDR3 sequences, roughly 60% being singletons. The sample comprised peripheral blood. All receptors derive from a woman aged 25 to 39 with primary liver carcinoma and hepatitis B virus infection.

This clonotype was observed a few times. This CDR3 is CASSLVRQYDEQFF. CDR3 DNA: TGTGCCAGCAGCTTAGTGAGACAGTACGATGAGCAGTTCTTC. The J gene is TRBJ2-1, the V gene TRBV7-9, with D possibly matching TRBD1 (5 bases). CDR1 is SEHNR, CDR2 FQNEAQ, per germline (reference sequence). V shed 1 base and J shed 8 bases, with 12 bases lying between them. This CDR3 is built from 14 residues.

V gene TRBV30 combines with J gene TRBJ1-1; TRBD1 matches 7 bases. The V gene's germline CDR1 is GTSNPN and CDR2 SVGIG (reference sequence). Trimming at V came to 0 bases and at J to 5 bases, leaving 12 bases not matched to a gene. The CDR3 runs to 16 residues. CDR3 nucleotides: TGTGCCTGGAGTGTATCGATCGGGACAGCAGGGACTGAAGCTTTCTTT. Its protein product is CAWSVSIGTAGTEAFF.

The chain links TRBV11-2 to TRBJ2-4; unclear D gene. Germline CDR1 is SGHAT and CDR2 is FQNNGV. This CDR3 is 16 amino acids long. V was trimmed by 7 bases and J by 5 bases, leaving 21 bases between them. The CDR3 region has the DNA TGTGCCAGCAACTCGAAGTTATCCCCCCCTGAAAACATTCAGTACTTC. Translating it yields CASNSKLSPPENIQYF.

This clonotype was observed a few times. This rearrangement joins TRBV7-8 to TRBJ2-7, with 8 bases that match TRBD2. Trimming cost V 5 bases and J 6 bases; bases outside gene matches: 12. CDR1 is SGHVS and CDR2 is FQNEAQ in the germline V gene. The CDR3 sequence is 15 residues long. The DNA for the CDR3 is TGTGCCAGCAGCCCTCATCGGGGGACTAGTGGCGAGCAGTACTTC. Amino acid sequence: CASSPHRGTSGEQYF.

This clonotype was found a few times. This chain joins TRBV5-4 and TRBJ2-2; unclear D gene. Trimming took 1 base from V and 2 from J, leaving 3 bases between them. Germline assignment: CDR1 SGHNT and CDR2 YYREEE (reference sequence). This CDR3 contains 13 residues. This chain's CDR3 is CASSLFNTGELFF. The CDR3 region has the DNA TGTGCCAGCAGCTTGTTTAACACCGGGGAGCTGTTTTTT. Together with reference TRBV5-4 and TRBJ2-2, the CDR3 gives the full variable domain: ETGVTQSPTHLIKTRGQQVTLRCSSQSGHNTVSWYQQALGQGPQFIFQYYREEENGRGNFPPRFSGLQFPNYSSELNVNALELDDSALYLCASSLFNTGELFFGEGSRLTVL.

Comment on this clonotype: One base away lies a much larger clone, so this may be a sequencing read error. The chain couples TRBV4-1 to TRBJ2-2; 7 positions match TRBD1. The CDR3 runs to 16 residues. Germline CDR1 and CDR2: MGHRA and YSYEKL. The CDR3 here is CAGSQFKQGRPGELFF. CDR3 bases: TGCGCCGGCAGCCAATTCAAACAGGGGCGTCCCGGGGAGCTGTTTTTT.

In its sample, this clonotype was seen a few times. The conserved phenylalanine or tryptophan is not found at the CDR3 terminus, so this likely reflects a read error. No DNA is shown, since the ends of the CDR3 on it are uncertain; the CDR3 is the one TCRdb lists. V usage is TRBV28 and J usage is TRBJ2-7; the table's D call, TRBD1, has no DNA check behind it. From its first to its last residue, the CDR3 has 11 amino acids. Germline CDR1 MDHEN, CDR2 SYDVKM. The CDR3 sequence: CASSFVRDLTL.

J is TRBJ1-3 and V is TRBV19, with 8 positions matching TRBD1. Per germline, CDR1 LNHDA and CDR2 SQIVND (reference sequence). The CDR3 has 15 residues. V was clipped by 3 bases and J by 4 bases; unmatched bases: 5. CDR3 in DNA: TGTGCCAGTAGTATTACAGGGGGACGCGGAAACACCATATATTTT. This codes for CASSITGGRGNTIYF.

This rearrangement joins TRBV29-1 to TRBJ1-1, with 7 bases that match TRBD1. This CDR3 has 13 residues. Trimming at V came to 4 bases and at J to 2 bases, leaving 4 bases not matched to a gene. Per the germline V gene, CDR1 is SQVTM and CDR2 is ANQGSEA. The CDR3 DNA reads TGCAGCGTTGCCGGGACAGCCAACACTGAAGCTTTCTTT. Protein sequence: CSVAGTANTEAFF.

The V call is TRBV11-2, the J call TRBJ2-1; 9 bases match TRBD2. CDR1 SGHAT and CDR2 FQNNGV come from the germline V gene. J gave up 6 bases and V 1 base, and 10 bases lay outside the gene matches. The CDR3 is 17 amino acids. The CDR3 coding sequence is TGTGCCAGCAGCTTAGCCCTTAGCGGGAGTGGAGGCAATGAGCAGTTCTTC. Translation: CASSLALSGSGGNEQFF.

Remarks on this clonotype: It may be a read error: a sequence one base away is much more abundant. The chain recombines TRBV12-3 or TRBV12-4 with TRBJ2-1; 11 bases align to TRBD2. The CDR3 runs to 15 residues. V lost 11 bases and J lost 7; bases outside the gene matches: 13. CDR3 DNA: TGTGCCGGCACCCTTAGCGGGAGGGCCGGGAATGAGCAGTTCTTC. Its translation: CAGTLSGRAGNEQFF.

In nucleotides, the CDR3 is TGTGCCATCGCAAGCGGGAGGGCCTCTTTCAATGAGCAGTTCTTC. It codes for CAIASGRASFNEQFF. The rearrangement uses TRBV2 and TRBJ2-1, with TRBD2 matching 10 bases. With 10 bases clipped from V and 6 bases from J, the junction kept 12 bases outside the gene matches. The CDR3 covers 15 residues. Looked up from germline, CDR1 is SNHLY and CDR2 is FYNNEI.

A note on this clonotype: At one boundary the junction diverges from the germline segment, which might be a read error. The gene calls are TRBV29-1 and TRBJ1-2; D gene unclear. The CDR3 contains 13 residues. Germline V gene lookup returns CDR1 SQVTM and CDR2 ANQGSEA. The DNA for the CDR3 is TGCAGTGTTGCAACCAGATTGGCCTATGGCTACACCTTC. This codes for CSVATRLAYGYTF.